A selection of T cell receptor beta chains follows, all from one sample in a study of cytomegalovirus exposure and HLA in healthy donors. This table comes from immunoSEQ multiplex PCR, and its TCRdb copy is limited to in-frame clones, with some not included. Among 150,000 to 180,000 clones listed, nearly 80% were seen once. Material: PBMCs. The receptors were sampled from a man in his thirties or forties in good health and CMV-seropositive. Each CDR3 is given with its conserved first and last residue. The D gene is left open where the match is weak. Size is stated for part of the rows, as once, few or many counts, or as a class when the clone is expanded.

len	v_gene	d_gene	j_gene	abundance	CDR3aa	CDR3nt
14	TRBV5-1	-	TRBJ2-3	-	CASSLGYSTDTQYF	TGCGCCAGCAGCTTGGGCTATAGCACAGATACGCAGTATTTT
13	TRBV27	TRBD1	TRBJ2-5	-	CASKDREEETQYF	TGTGCCAGTAAAGACAGGGAAGAAGAGACCCAGTACTTC
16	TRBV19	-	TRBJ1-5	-	CASSIFRVTENQPQHF	TGTGCCAGTAGTATTTTCAGGGTCACGGAAAATCAGCCCCAGCATTTT
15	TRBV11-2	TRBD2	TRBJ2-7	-	CASSLALAGSYEQYF	TGTGCCAGCAGCTTAGCACTAGCGGGGTCCTACGAGCAGTACTTC
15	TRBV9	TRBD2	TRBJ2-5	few	CASSVTSGRTETQYF	TGTGCCAGCAGCGTCACTAGCGGGAGGACAGAGACCCAGTACTTC
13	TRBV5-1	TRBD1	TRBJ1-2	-	CASSLTGDGGYTF	TGCGCCAGCAGCCTGACAGGGGATGGAGGCTACACCTTC
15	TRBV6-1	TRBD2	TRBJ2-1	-	CASRGGRAGNNEQFF	TGTGCCAGCAGGGGCGGGAGGGCCGGTAATAATGAGCAGTTCTTC
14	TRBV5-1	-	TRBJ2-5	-	CASSLVRETETQYF	TGCGCCAGCAGCTTGGTTCGGGAGACGGAGACCCAGTACTTC
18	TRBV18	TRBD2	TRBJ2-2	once	CASSPPNTLAGDVGELFF	TGTGCCAGCTCACCACCGAATACACTAGCGGGAGATGTCGGGGAGCTGTTTTTT
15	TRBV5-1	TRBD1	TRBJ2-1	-	CASSGGQGSYNEQFF	TGCGCCAGCAGCGGGGGACAGGGATCCTACAATGAGCAGTTCTTC
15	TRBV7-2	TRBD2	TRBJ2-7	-	CASSLVPSGIYEQYF	TGTGCCAGCAGCTTAGTTCCTAGCGGGATCTACGAGCAGTACTTC
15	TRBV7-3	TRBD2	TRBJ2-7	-	CASAVSSGISYEQYF	TGTGCCAGCGCCGTTTCGAGCGGGATCTCCTACGAGCAGTACTTC
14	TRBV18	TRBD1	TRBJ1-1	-	CASSPDRANTEAFF	TGTGCCAGCTCACCCGACAGGGCAAACACTGAAGCTTTCTTT
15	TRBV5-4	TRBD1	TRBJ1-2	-	CASSSRTGRNYGYTF	TGTGCCAGCAGCTCTCGGACAGGGCGCAACTATGGCTACACCTTC
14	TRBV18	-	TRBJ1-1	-	CASSPALRDTEAFF	TGTGCCAGCTCACCGGCTCTCAGGGACACTGAAGCTTTCTTT
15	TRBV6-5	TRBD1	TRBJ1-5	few	CASRKDRVGDQPQHF	TGTGCCAGCAGGAAAGACAGGGTAGGGGATCAGCCCCAGCATTTT
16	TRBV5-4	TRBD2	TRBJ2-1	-	CASSARLGLGDNEQFF	TGTGCCAGCAGCGCCCGTCTGGGACTAGGGGACAATGAGCAGTTCTTC
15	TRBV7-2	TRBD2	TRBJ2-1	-	CASSFAGVGVDEQFF	TGTGCCAGCAGCTTCGCGGGAGTGGGAGTCGATGAGCAGTTCTTC
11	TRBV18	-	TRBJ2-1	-	CASSVNNEQFF	TGTGCCAGCTCAGTTAATAATGAGCAGTTCTTC
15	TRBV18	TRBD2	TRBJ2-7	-	CASSRRLAGGDEQYF	TGTGCCAGCTCACGACGACTAGCGGGAGGGGACGAGCAGTACTTC
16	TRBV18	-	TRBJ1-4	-	CASSGSAEATNEKLFF	TGTGCCAGCTCGGGGTCGGCGGAGGCCACTAATGAAAAACTGTTTTTT
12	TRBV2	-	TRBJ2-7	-	CASSLQAYEQYF	TGTGCCAGCAGTCTACAGGCCTACGAGCAGTACTTC
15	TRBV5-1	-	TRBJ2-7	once	CASSLESQGHYEQYF	TGCGCCAGCAGCTTGGAGTCACAGGGTCACTACGAGCAGTACTTC